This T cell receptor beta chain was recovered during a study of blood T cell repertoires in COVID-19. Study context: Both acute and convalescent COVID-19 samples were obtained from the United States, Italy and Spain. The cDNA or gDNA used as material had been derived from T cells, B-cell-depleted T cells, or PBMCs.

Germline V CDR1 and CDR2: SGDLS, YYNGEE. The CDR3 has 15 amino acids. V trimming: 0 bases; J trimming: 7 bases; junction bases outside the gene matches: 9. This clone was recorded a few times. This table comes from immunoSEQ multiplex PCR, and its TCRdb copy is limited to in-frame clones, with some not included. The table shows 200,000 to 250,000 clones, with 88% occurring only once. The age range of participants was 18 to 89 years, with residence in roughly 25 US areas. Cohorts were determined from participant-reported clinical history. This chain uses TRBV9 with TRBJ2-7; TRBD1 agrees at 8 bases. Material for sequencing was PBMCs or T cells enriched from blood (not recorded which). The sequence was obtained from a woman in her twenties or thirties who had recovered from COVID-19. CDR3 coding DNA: TGTGCCAGCAGCGTAGGGGCAGGGGGCAAGAGAGAGCAGTACTTC. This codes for CASSVGAGGKREQYF.